This TCR beta chain was sequenced during a study of blood T cell dynamics during melanoma immunotherapy. Study at large: Standard first-line treatment here was pembrolizumab or nivolumab plus ipilimumab in metastatic melanoma.

This clone was seen once. Assay used: immunoSEQ multiplex PCR; TCRdb lists only in-frame clones, some missing. Of 9,500 or so clones listed, about 88% are singletons. This CDR3 region has 17 residues. Losses at the gene ends were 1 base for V and 10 bases for J; bases not matched to a gene: 16. Germline V lookup: CDR1 SGHVS, CDR2 FQNEAQ. Time point specified: pre-treatment baseline. Response was assessed by RECIST 1.1 at 12 weeks, except a couple of rapid progressors. This sample comprised blood, obtained from a patient treated with checkpoint blockade. The clonotype originates from a human donor with melanoma. J is TRBJ2-5 and V is TRBV7-8, with 9 bases identical to TRBD2. CDR3 amino acids: CASSLDGAGGPNADQYF. The CDR3 nucleotides read TGTGCCAGCAGCTTAGATGGAGCGGGGGGCCCTAACGCGGACCAGTACTTC. The full variable domain, its missing parts supplied by reference TRBV7-8 and TRBJ2-5, is GAGVSQSPRYKVAKRGQDVALRCDPISGHVSLFWYQQALGQGPEFLTYFQNEAQLDKSGLPSDRFFAERPEGSVSTLKIQRTQQEDSAVYLCASSLDGAGGPNADQYFGPGTRLLVL.